The present T cell receptor (beta chain) was sequenced within a study of post-analysis software for immune sequencing data. Study observations and caveats: Four to six TRBV segments were more frequent in patients than controls; TRBV5-6, TRBV5-1 and TRBV20-1 belonged to this group. By F measure, strong co-clustering occurred among samples prepared in the same batch. A significant reduction in normalized Chao1 diversity was observed in multiple sclerosis patients versus controls.

Worth noting for this clonotype: Its specificity is not known.

Germline lookup yields CDR1 SGDLS and CDR2 YYNGEE. Trimming took off 0 bases at V and 4 bases at J, with 19 bases between the two ends. There are 17 residues in the CDR3. Unique molecular identifiers were present in the TCR beta cDNA libraries. TCRdb ran MiXCR on the PCR reads and lists one entry per CDR3 protein. The sample carries more than 500,000 distinct CDR3 sequences, under 40% recorded once. This sequence joins TRBV9 and TRBJ2-5; TRBD2 is a possible D gene (5 bases). The sample comprised blood. This clonotype was obtained from a girl between 2 and 17 years old with multiple sclerosis. The CDR3 region has the DNA TGTGCCAGCAGCGTAGGCAGTGCACTAGTCGTGCGAGAGACCCAGTACTTC. This gives the protein CASSVGSALVVRETQYF. The entire variable domain, with the rest obtained from reference TRBV9 and TRBJ2-5, is as follows: DSGVTQTPKHLITATGQRVTLRCSPRSGDLSVYWYQQSLDQGLQFLIQYYNGEERAKGNILERFSAQQFPDLHSELNLSSLELGDSALYFCASSVGSALVVRETQYFGPGTRLLVL.